A single sample is the source of the 32 T cell receptor beta chains below, sequenced in a study of shared clonotypes between healthy human individuals (dated by TCRdb to the early 2020s). The library was built by means of the immunoSEQ multiplex PCR assay. The clones in this table, taken by TCRdb from immuneACCESS, are in-frame only. Not every clone is retained; where verified, under half of the shortfall comes from an unresolved V gene, and the cause of the rest is unknown. The sample table lists approximately 1.5 million clones, approximately 98.5% of them with a count of one. The ten top clones hold 0.36% of the sample. Sequencing used naive CD4+ T cells sorted from blood. Taken with the paper, the label for cell subset or site translates to: CD45RA+ positively selected. Source of these receptors: a man aged 30-40 years in good health.

The chain uses TRBV9 and TRBJ2-1; 7 bases line up with TRBD2. The CDR3 sequence is 15 residues long. Germline V gene sequence: CDR1 SGDLS, CDR2 YYNGEE. J gave up 6 bases and V 2 bases, and 8 bases lay outside the gene matches. CDR3 sequence reads: CASSVSGALINEQFF. In nucleotides, the CDR3 is TGTGCCAGCAGCGTGAGCGGGGCCCTTATCAATGAGCAGTTCTTC.

As regards this clone: Other nucleotide sequences in the sample specify the same CDR3. The CDR3 is CASSPDRGPYEQYF. The CDR3 DNA follows: TGCGCCAGCAGCCCGGACAGGGGACCCTACGAGCAGTACTTC. The V call is TRBV5-1, the J call TRBJ2-7, with 9 bases identical to TRBD1. Germline CDR1 reads SGHRS; CDR2 reads YFSETQ. CDR3 length: 14 residues. The junction had 4 bases not matched to a gene; V was cut back by 4 bases and J by 2 bases. The full variable domain, rest sourced from reference TRBV5-1 and TRBJ2-7, is KAGVTQTPRYLIKTRGQQVTLSCSPISGHRSVSWYQQTPGQGLQFLFEYFSETQRNKGNFPGRFSGRQFSNSRSEMNVSTLELGDSALYLCASSPDRGPYEQYFGPGTRLTVT.

The chain has TRBV27 and TRBJ2-2; tentatively, D is TRBD2 (6 bases). Trimming left V 6 bases short and J 0 bases short, with 23 bases between. Germline V gene data show CDR1 as MNHEY and CDR2 as SMNVEV (reference sequence). This CDR3 has 19 amino acids. This CDR3 is CASSTTRFGGTSNTGELFF. CDR3 DNA: TGTGCCAGCAGCACTACCCGGTTTGGGGGGACGTCGAACACCGGGGAGCTGTTTTTT.

J is TRBJ1-4 and V is TRBV6-5; D is ambiguous. Germline V gene data show CDR1 as MNHEY and CDR2 as SVGAGI. This CDR3 comprises 15 residues. V was pared by 0 bases and J by 2 bases, with 7 bases between. Written as DNA, the CDR3 is TGTGCCAGCAGTTACTCCCGGGCCACTAATGAAAAACTGTTTTTT. This gives the protein CASSYSRATNEKLFF.

The CDR3 loop is CASSPRRSSYEQYF. The DNA of the CDR3 is TGTGCCAGCAGTCCTCGGCGGAGCTCCTACGAGCAGTACTTC. The chain carries TRBV27 and TRBJ2-7; D gene ambiguous. This CDR3 has 14 amino acids. The V end was cut by 5 bases, the J end by 0 bases, with 11 bases between. The germline V gene has CDR1 MNHEY and CDR2 SMNVEV (reference sequence).

The chain carries TRBV27 and TRBJ1-2, with D uncertain. CDR3 length: 13 residues. V dropped 5 bases and J dropped 2 bases, with 9 bases sitting between them. Looked up from germline, CDR1 is MNHEY and CDR2 is SMNVEV (reference sequence). CDR3 protein: CASSLAANYGYTF. Here the CDR3 DNA reads TGTGCCAGCAGTCTTGCAGCAAACTATGGCTACACCTTC.

This CDR3 reads CASTRTSGGYNEQFF. The DNA for the CDR3 is TGCGCCAGCACAAGAACTAGCGGGGGTTACAATGAGCAGTTCTTC. The chain links TRBV5-1 to TRBJ2-1, with TRBD2 matching over 11 bases. CDR1 and CDR2 (germline): SGHRS, YFSETQ. The CDR3 has 15 residues. Trimming cost V 6 bases and J 4 bases; bases outside gene matches: 6.

The rearrangement links TRBV6-6 to TRBJ1-3; 8 bases are a match to TRBD1. The CDR3 consists of 16 residues. The ends lost 5 bases at V and 0 bases at J; junction bases unmatched: 6. In germline, CDR1 is MNHNY, CDR2 SVGAGI (reference sequence). CDR3 in DNA: TGTGCCAGCAGTCCTCGACAGGGGAGCTCTGGAAACACCATATATTTT. Residues: CASSPRQGSSGNTIYF.

V usage is TRBV11-2 and J usage is TRBJ2-7; 7 bases line up with TRBD1. V was clipped by 6 bases and J by 2 bases; unmatched bases: 7. CDR3 length: 14 residues. Germline loops: CDR1 SGHAT, CDR2 FQNNGV. The CDR3 spells CASRPFGTAYEQYF. As DNA, the CDR3 is TGTGCCAGCAGACCGTTTGGGACAGCCTACGAGCAGTACTTC.

The CDR3 spells CASSQGQGREKLFF. The CDR3 nucleotides read TGTGCCAGCAGCCAAGGACAGGGTAGAGAAAAACTGTTTTTT. The V and J genes are TRBV6-5 and TRBJ1-4; 8 bases agree with TRBD1. J was trimmed by 8 bases and V by 6 bases; bases with no gene match: 8. Germline CDR1 MNHEY, CDR2 SVGAGI. CDR3 length equals 14 residues.

The V gene is TRBV7-9, the J gene TRBJ2-1; 8 bases are shared with TRBD2. V lost 5 bases, J lost 16 bases, and 22 bases stayed unmatched. Germline V gives CDR1 SEHNR, CDR2 FQNEAQ (reference sequence). The CDR3 loop spans 16 amino acids. The CDR3 DNA reads TGTGCCAGCAGCCCAGTGGGGACTAGTCTGTCCAGGTCCTACTTCTTC. Protein sequence: CASSPVGTSLSRSYFF.

This clone has just a few counts. The gene calls are TRBV4-2 and TRBJ2-7; D might be TRBD1 (5 bases). The length of the CDR3 is 15 residues. CDR1 is LGHNA and CDR2 is YNFKEQ in the germline V gene. Trimming removed 0 bases at V and 2 bases at J, with 11 bases between. The CDR3 DNA reads TGTGCCAGCAGCCAAGATCCCAGGGTAACCTACGAGCAGTACTTC. This gives the protein CASSQDPRVTYEQYF.

The chain combines TRBV28 with TRBJ2-4; the D call may be TRBD1 or TRBD2 (5 bases each). Deletions cut 2 bases from V and 0 bases from J, with 14 bases between. The length of the CDR3 is 17 residues. Germline V gene data show CDR1 as MDHEN and CDR2 as SYDVKM. CDR3 DNA: TGTGCCAGCAGTTTAGGGACCCGACAGATAGCCAAAAACATTCAGTACTTC. It codes for CASSLGTRQIAKNIQYF.

The chain carries TRBV2 and TRBJ2-7, with D perhaps being TRBD1 or TRBD2 (5 bases each). The CDR3 is 15 residues long. Trimming stripped 4 bases from V and 4 bases from J, with 17 bases between. Germline lookup yields CDR1 SNHLY and CDR2 FYNNEI. The CDR3 region is CASSGTSGAFYEQYF. The CDR3 DNA reads as TGTGCCAGCAGTGGGACCTCCGGGGCCTTTTACGAGCAGTACTTC.

This clone was detected only once. This rearrangement joins TRBV5-8 to TRBJ1-5; D unclear. The CDR3 is made up of 16 amino acids. Germline-derived CDR1 and CDR2 are SGHTS and YDEGEE. V was trimmed by 3 bases and J by 6 bases, leaving 19 bases between them. This CDR3 reads CASSYTYPPTGQPQHF. The CDR3, as DNA: TGTGCCAGCAGCTACACCTATCCCCCCACGGGTCAGCCCCAGCATTTT.

This sequence joins TRBV6-5 and TRBJ2-1; 10 positions agree with TRBD1. V trimming: 2 bases; J trimming: 8 bases; junction bases outside the gene matches: 6. The germline CDR1 and CDR2 sequences are MNHEY and SVGAGI. This CDR3 is 15 amino acids long. As DNA, the CDR3 is TGTGCCAGCAGTTACCCGGGACAGGGGAGGGATGAGCAGTTCTTC. Protein: CASSYPGQGRDEQFF.

This sequence joins TRBV29-1 and TRBJ2-7; 9 bases match TRBD1. This CDR3 comprises 14 residues. Germline lookup yields CDR1 SQVTM and CDR2 ANQGSEA. With 6 bases clipped from V and 1 base from J, the junction kept 7 bases outside the gene matches. The CDR3 loop is CSVAPGQGSYEQYF. In nucleotides, the CDR3 is TGCAGCGTAGCCCCGGGACAGGGTTCCTACGAGCAGTACTTC.

The sample holds one count of this clone. V is TRBV7-6 and J is TRBJ2-7; 9 bases agree with TRBD2. From germline, CDR1 is SGHVS and CDR2 FNYEAQ. The length of the CDR3 is 15 residues. Unmatched junction bases numbered 11, after V lost 5 bases and J lost 6 bases. CDR3 in amino acids: CASSVGASGKVEQYF. Here the CDR3 DNA reads TGTGCCAGCAGCGTAGGCGCTAGCGGGAAAGTCGAGCAGTACTTC.

This chain joins TRBV10-3 and TRBJ2-6, with D possibly TRBD1 on 5 matching bases. CDR1 is ENHRY, CDR2 SYGVKD, per germline. The germline V and J ends were trimmed by 4 bases and 0 bases, with 13 bases remaining between them. The CDR3 is 17 amino acids. The CDR3 DNA reads TGTGCCATCAGTGGAAGGCAGGGCCGCTCTGGGGCCAACGTCCTGACTTTC. Protein sequence: CAISGRQGRSGANVLTF.

This clone has a single count. The rearrangement uses TRBV5-1 and TRBJ1-1; D gene uncertain. V was shortened by 3 bases and J by 8 bases, with 14 bases between the two germline ends. This CDR3 region has 13 residues. CDR1 and CDR2 (germline): SGHRS, YFSETQ. The CDR3 is CASSSMTQTEAFF. The CDR3 DNA reads as TGCGCCAGCAGCTCTATGACCCAGACAGAAGCTTTCTTT.

The genes are TRBV18 and TRBJ1-5; D is undetermined. The V gene lost 3 bases and the J gene lost 0 bases, with 9 bases spanning the gap. The CDR3 covers 15 residues. CDR1 is KGHSH, CDR2 LQKENI, per germline. The CDR3 bases are TGTGCCAGCTCACCCCAGCGGCTTAGCAATCAGCCCCAGCATTTT. It translates to CASSPQRLSNQPQHF.

The rearrangement links TRBV5-4 to TRBJ1-4; D not resolved. Between the trimmed V and J ends, which lost 4 bases and 0 bases, there was a span of 16 bases. The CDR3 totals 17 residues. Germline CDR1 reads SGHNT; CDR2 reads YYREEE (reference sequence). The CDR3 protein is CASSPEPGFATNEKLFF. CDR3 sequence (DNA): TGTGCCAGCAGCCCTGAGCCCGGTTTTGCAACTAATGAAAAACTGTTTTTT.

The gene calls are TRBV6-1 and TRBJ1-2; D unclear. Trimming shortened V by 8 bases and J by 4 bases, and 5 bases separated the two germline ends. CDR1 and CDR2 (germline): MNHNS, SASEGT. The length of the CDR3 is 10 residues. CDR3 coding DNA: TGTGCCAGCGCCCGCTATGGCTACACCTTC. Protein: CASARYGYTF.

V is TRBV5-4 and J is TRBJ1-3; D is unresolved. The V gene's germline CDR1 is SGHNT and CDR2 YYREEE (reference sequence). V gave up 8 bases and J gave up 1 base, with 22 bases separating them. The CDR3 runs to 17 residues. CDR3 nucleotides: TGTGCCAGTAGCGATGGGTGGCAGCCGGGATCTGGAAACACCATATATTTT. Protein sequence: CASSDGWQPGSGNTIYF. Full variable domain (outside the CDR3, taken from reference TRBV5-4 and TRBJ1-3): ETGVTQSPTHLIKTRGQQVTLRCSSQSGHNTVSWYQQALGQGPQFIFQYYREEENGRGNFPPRFSGLQFPNYSSELNVNALELDDSALYLCASSDGWQPGSGNTIYFGEGSWLTVV.

This chain joins TRBV4-1 and TRBJ2-5, with D perhaps assigned TRBD1 or TRBD2 (6 bases each). V was shortened by 1 base and J by 0 bases, with 15 bases between the two germline ends. Germline CDR1 and CDR2: MGHRA and YSYEKL. The CDR3 loop spans 17 amino acids. The DNA for the CDR3 is TGCGCCAGCAGCCAAGGCGCGGGACAAGTACACCAAGAGACCCAGTACTTC. It is translated as CASSQGAGQVHQETQYF.

About this clone itself: This sample includes further DNA sequences coding for the same CDR3. The gene calls are TRBV14 and TRBJ2-7; D might be TRBD2 (6 bases). Trimming left V 0 bases short and J 7 bases short, with 10 bases between. Germline CDR1 SGHDN, CDR2 FVKESK. This CDR3 has 13 amino acids. CDR3 DNA sequence: TGTGCCAGCAGCCAAGAAGTCGGAGGGGAGCAGTACTTC. It is translated as CASSQEVGGEQYF.

This rearrangement joins TRBV10-2 to TRBJ2-7; 7 bases are a match to TRBD1. J lost 6 bases, V lost 2 bases, and 4 bases had no gene match. The CDR3 totals 13 residues. Germline assignment: CDR1 WSHSY and CDR2 SAAADI. This CDR3 is CASSERQGLEQYF. DNA of the CDR3: TGCGCCAGCAGTGAGAGACAGGGTCTCGAGCAGTACTTC.

The rearrangement links TRBV19 to TRBJ2-5; 11 nucleotides match TRBD2. The CDR3 contains 17 residues. CDR1 is LNHDA and CDR2 is SQIVND in the germline V gene (reference sequence). The junction had 14 bases not matched to a gene; V was cut back by 8 bases and J by 3 bases. CDR3 sequence: CASPALKPTSGKETQYF. The CDR3 DNA follows: TGTGCCAGTCCTGCCCTAAAGCCGACTAGCGGGAAAGAGACCCAGTACTTC.

The V call is TRBV4-2, the J call TRBJ2-1; 8 bases line up with TRBD2. V lost 2 bases to trimming and J lost 6 bases; unmatched junction nucleotides: 18. The germline gives CDR1 LGHNA, CDR2 YNFKEQ. The CDR3 has 19 residues. CDR3 sequence: CASSQMSSGQVGTSNEQFF. The CDR3 DNA follows: TGTGCCAGCAGCCAAATGAGTAGTGGTCAGGTCGGGACTAGCAATGAGCAGTTCTTC.

This chain connects TRBV9 to TRBJ2-7; D might be TRBD1 (7 bases). The V gene's germline CDR1 is SGDLS and CDR2 YYNGEE. The CDR3 covers 15 residues. V lost 0 bases and J 6 bases, leaving 16 bases between the germline ends. The CDR3 here is CASSVGGDSRSEQYF. The CDR3 nucleotides read TGTGCCAGCAGCGTAGGGGGGGACAGTCGTTCCGAGCAGTACTTC.

The chain recombines TRBV29-1 with TRBJ2-6, with TRBD2 as a possible D gene (5 bases). The germline V gene has CDR1 SQVTM and CDR2 ANQGSEA. This CDR3 comprises 16 residues. V lost 2 bases and J lost 3, with 14 bases in between. CDR3 in DNA: TGCAGCGTTGAACTCCCCGGGGTGAGTGGGGCCAACGTCCTGACTTTC. Translation: CSVELPGVSGANVLTF.

J is TRBJ1-4 and V is TRBV7-6, with 7 bases matching TRBD1. The trim removed 5 bases at V and 8 bases at J, leaving 8 bases unmatched. The CDR3 is 14 residues long. Germline lookup yields CDR1 SGHVS and CDR2 FNYEAQ. CDR3 residues: CASSPRQGYEKLFF. Written as DNA, the CDR3 is TGTGCCAGCAGCCCTCGACAGGGATACGAAAAACTGTTTTTT.